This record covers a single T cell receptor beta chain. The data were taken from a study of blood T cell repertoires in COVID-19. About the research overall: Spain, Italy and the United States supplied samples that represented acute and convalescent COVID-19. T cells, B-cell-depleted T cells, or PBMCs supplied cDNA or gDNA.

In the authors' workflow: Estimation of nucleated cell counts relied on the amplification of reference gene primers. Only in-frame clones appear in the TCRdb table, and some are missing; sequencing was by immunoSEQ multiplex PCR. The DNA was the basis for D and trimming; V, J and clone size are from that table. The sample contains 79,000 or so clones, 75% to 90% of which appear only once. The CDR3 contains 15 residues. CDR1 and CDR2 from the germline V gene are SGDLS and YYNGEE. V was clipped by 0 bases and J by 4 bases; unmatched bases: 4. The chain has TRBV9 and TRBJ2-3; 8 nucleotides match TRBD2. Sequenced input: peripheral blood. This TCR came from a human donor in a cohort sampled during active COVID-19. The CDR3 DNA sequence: TGTGCCAGCAGCGTAGGGGGCGGGAGGTCAGATACGCAGTATTTT. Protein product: CASSVGGGRSDTQYF.